A single T cell receptor beta chain is shown here with its context. The record originates from a study of cytomegalovirus exposure and HLA in healthy donors. It was with 60 Vbeta and 13 Jbeta primers that the PCR ran. Sequencing used immunoSEQ multiplex PCR; TCRdb keeps in-frame clones, though not all of them. There are tens of thousands of clones in the sample; around 84% occur only once, and approximately 17% lies in the top ten. The receptor comes from a man aged 70-80 years in good health and CMV-seropositive. Sequences were obtained from PBMCs.

CDR3 region: CASSLGFVADGYQETQYF. Here the CDR3 DNA reads TGTGCCAGCAGCTTAGGGTTTGTAGCGGATGGGTACCAAGAGACCCAGTACTTC. V gene TRBV11-3 combines with J gene TRBJ2-5, with D possibly being TRBD2 (6 bases). The CDR3 contains 18 residues. The V gene lost 1 base and the J gene lost 0 bases, with 18 bases spanning the gap. The germline gives CDR1 SGHNT, CDR2 YENEEA.